Following are 21 T cell receptor beta chains from one sample sequenced in a study of cytomegalovirus exposure and HLA in healthy donors (dated by TCRdb to about 2017). Libraries were built with the immunoSEQ multiplex PCR assay. A mixture of 60 forward primers for TCR Vbeta segments and 13 reverse primers for TCR Jbeta segments was used in the multiplex PCR. Sourced from immuneACCESS, this table was stored by TCRdb with only in-frame sequences that have V and J called. A share of the clones is absent; for the studies checked, an unresolved V gene accounts for under half, and the remainder has no known explanation. This sample lists under 200,000 clones; about 63% were detected once. Less than 3% of the sample is taken by the ten largest. Material: PBMCs. These TCRs come from a woman in her thirties or forties in good health and CMV-seropositive.

The CDR3 region is CASSRGAAQETQYF. CDR3 nucleotide sequence: TGTGCCAGCAGCCGGGGGGCAGCCCAAGAGACCCAGTACTTC. The rearrangement joins TRBV7-2 to TRBJ2-5; tentative D call: TRBD2 (7 bases). Trimming stripped 5 bases from V and 1 base from J, with 11 bases between. Germline lookup yields CDR1 SGHTA and CDR2 FQGNSA. The CDR3 runs 14 residues.

V is TRBV12-1 and J is TRBJ2-2; the DNA was not compared with TRBD2, the D call given in the table. TRBV12-1 is labeled a pseudogene. The CDR3 contains 17 residues. For the CDR3, the DNA is TGTGCCAGCAGCTCCGATGGACTAGCGGAAAACACCGGGGAGCTGTTTTTT. It is translated as CASSSDGLAENTGELFF.

The chain joins TRBV19 to TRBJ1-4; a possible D gene is TRBD1 (6 bases). V lost 2 bases to trimming and J lost 7 bases, with 17 bases between them. CDR3 size: 16 residues. Germline V lookup: CDR1 LNHDA, CDR2 SQIVND (reference sequence). CDR3 sequence reads: CASSIMAGVGSEKLFF. DNA of the CDR3: TGTGCCAGTAGTATAATGGCAGGGGTAGGGAGTGAAAAACTGTTTTTT.

This chain uses TRBV4-2 with TRBJ2-3; D uncertain. The CDR3 covers 15 residues. Trimming pared 0 bases from V and 5 bases from J, leaving 12 bases between. The germline V gene encodes CDR1 LGHNA and CDR2 YNFKEQ. The CDR3 DNA reads TGTGCCAGCAGCCAAGATTTGATGATACTAGATACGCAGTATTTT. Translating gives CASSQDLMILDTQYF.

The V call is TRBV2, the J call TRBJ1-5, with D possibly being TRBD1 (6 bases). Trimming pared 6 bases from V and 4 bases from J, leaving 16 bases between. CDR3 length: 15 residues. Per germline, CDR1 SNHLY and CDR2 FYNNEI. CDR3 sequence (DNA): TGTGCCAGCAGCGCCGACAGGTTACCTAATCAGCCCCAGCATTTT. Amino acid sequence: CASSADRLPNQPQHF. Full variable domain (rest looked up from reference TRBV2 and TRBJ1-5): EPEVTQTPSHQVTQMGQEVILRCVPISNHLYFYWYRQILGQKVEFLVSFYNNEISEKSEIFDDQFSVERPDGSNFTLKIRSTKLEDSAMYFCASSADRLPNQPQHFGDGTRLSIL.

This rearrangement joins TRBV7-9 to TRBJ2-7; D is unclear. Germline-derived CDR1 and CDR2 are SEHNR and FQNEAQ (reference sequence). Trimming stripped 5 bases from V and 2 bases from J, with 4 bases between. This CDR3 has 11 amino acids. Here the CDR3 DNA reads TGTGCCAGCAGCCACACCTACGAGCAGTACTTC. Protein product: CASSHTYEQYF.

V usage is TRBV6-6 and J usage is TRBJ2-5; a weak D match, TRBD2 (6 bases). The J call is doubtful: the DNA matches TRBJ2-7 better. Germline lookup yields CDR1 MNHNY and CDR2 SVGAGI (reference sequence). The CDR3 contains 15 residues. CDR3 loop: CASSIPGLLSYEQYF. The CDR3 DNA is TGTGCCAGCAGCATCCCGGGACTCCTCTCCTACGAGCAGTACTTC.

This clone has a single count. The V and J genes are TRBV7-8 and TRBJ2-7, with D possibly TRBD2 on 6 matching bases. Trimming took off 1 base at V and 6 bases at J, with 13 bases between the two ends. CDR1 and CDR2 (germline): SGHVS, FQNEAQ. The CDR3 spans 14 residues. This chain's CDR3 is CASSLGELGGEQYF. The DNA for the CDR3 is TGTGCCAGCAGCTTAGGAGAGCTCGGGGGCGAGCAGTACTTC.

V is TRBV7-9 and J is TRBJ1-5; 8 bases align to TRBD1. The length of the CDR3 is 15 residues. The J segment lost 7 bases and the V segment lost 4 bases, leaving 9 bases of the junction unmatched. Looked up from germline, CDR1 is SEHNR and CDR2 is FQNEAQ (reference sequence). CDR3 in amino acids: CASSSWTGKDQPQHF. DNA for the CDR3: TGTGCCAGCAGCTCCTGGACAGGGAAAGACCAGCCCCAGCATTTT.

The chain links TRBV4-1 to TRBJ1-2; TRBD1 matches at 8 bases. Germline V lookup: CDR1 MGHRA, CDR2 YSYEKL. V trimming: 1 base; J trimming: 3 bases; junction bases outside the gene matches: 4. The CDR3 loop spans 15 amino acids. CDR3 sequence: CASSQGTGGHYGYTF. The CDR3 DNA sequence: TGCGCCAGCAGCCAAGGTACAGGGGGACACTATGGCTACACCTTC.

This clone was counted once. The V gene is TRBV5-8, the J gene TRBJ2-3; TRBD2 matches 12 bases. This CDR3 has 17 residues. After removal of 4 bases from V and 8 bases from J, the junction contained 14 bases not matched to a gene. Per germline, CDR1 SGHTS and CDR2 YDEGEE. CDR3 DNA sequence: TGTGCCAGCAGCCCACTCACTAGCGGGGGGATCTGGGGTACGCAGTATTTT. This encodes CASSPLTSGGIWGTQYF.

A word on this clone: One end of the junction varies from germline; a read error may be responsible. This chain links TRBV5-1 with TRBJ1-2; TRBD1 matches at 10 bases. The CDR3 consists of 14 residues. The germline gives CDR1 SGHRS, CDR2 YFSETQ. The CDR3 nucleotides are TGCGCCAGCAGCCCGAAGACAGGGGGCTATGGCTACCCCTTC. Residues: CASSPKTGGYGYPF.

The chain links TRBV19 to TRBJ2-7; TRBD1 agrees at 10 bases. The V segment lost 2 bases and the J segment 2 bases; nucleotides outside the gene matches: 3. CDR3 size: 15 residues. Germline CDR1 and CDR2: LNHDA and SQIVND (reference sequence). CDR3 bases: TGTGCCAGTAGTATACGACAGGGGGCTCCCTACGAGCAGTACTTC. Amino acid sequence: CASSIRQGAPYEQYF. Using reference TRBV19 and TRBJ2-7 for the parts outside the CDR3, the full variable domain is DGGITQSPKYLFRKEGQNVTLSCEQNLNHDAMYWYRQDPGQGLRLIYYSQIVNDFQKGDIAEGYSVSREKKESFPLTVTSAQKNPTAFYLCASSIRQGAPYEQYFGPGTRLTVT.

Concerning this clone: A read error may produce the germline difference seen at one junction end. The rearrangement uses TRBV20-1 and TRBJ2-1, with D unclear. From germline, CDR1 is DFQATT and CDR2 SNEGSKA (reference sequence). The CDR3 spans 11 residues. The CDR3 DNA reads TGCAGTGCTAGGTTGGGCCGTAGTCGTCTCTTC. It encodes CSARLGRSRLF.

The table lists this clone with a few counts. This chain connects TRBV5-1 to TRBJ2-1, with TRBD2 matching 8 bases. The germline V gene encodes CDR1 SGHRS and CDR2 YFSETQ. Losses at the gene ends were 3 bases for V and 8 bases for J; bases not matched to a gene: 16. The CDR3 extends over 17 amino acids. The CDR3 nucleotides read TGCGCCAGCAGCTCCCTGGGTAGCGGGGCCCCCCGGCATGAGCAGTTCTTC. Translating it yields CASSSLGSGAPRHEQFF.

This chain links TRBV5-5 with TRBJ2-2; weak D call: TRBD1 (6 bases). V dropped 1 base and J dropped 5 bases, with 12 bases sitting between them. This CDR3 contains 15 residues. In germline, CDR1 is SGHKS, CDR2 YYEKEE (reference sequence). CDR3 sequence: CASSLSAGVTGELFF. The CDR3 DNA is TGTGCCAGCAGCTTGAGTGCAGGGGTAACCGGGGAGCTGTTTTTT. Using reference TRBV5-5 and TRBJ2-2 for the parts outside the CDR3, the full variable domain is DAGVTQSPTHLIKTRGQQVTLRCSPISGHKSVSWYQQVLGQGPQFIFQYYEKEERGRGNFPDRFSARQFPNYSSELNVNALLLGDSALYLCASSLSAGVTGELFFGEGSRLTVL.

The rearrangement links TRBV28 to TRBJ1-1; the D is unclear. The ends were cut back, 6 bases at V and 3 bases at J, with 17 bases in the middle. The CDR3 totals 15 residues. Germline lookup yields CDR1 MDHEN and CDR2 SYDVKM. DNA for the CDR3: TGTGCCAGCAGGGGGTCCGGGGTGACATACACTGAAGCTTTCTTT. Amino acids: CASRGSGVTYTEAFF.

This chain connects TRBV28 to TRBJ1-1, with a possible D match to TRBD1 (5 bases). Trimming removed 7 bases from V and 7 bases from J, with 13 bases in between. The CDR3 is 12 amino acids. In germline, CDR1 is MDHEN, CDR2 SYDVKM. In nucleotides, the CDR3 is TGTGCCAGCAACACCCAGGGCCTTGAAGCTTTCTTT. This sequence encodes CASNTQGLEAFF.

The CDR3: CATLAGSTDTQYF. The CDR3 DNA reads TGTGCCACGCTGGCGGGGAGCACAGATACGCAGTATTTT. J is TRBJ2-3 and V is TRBV28, with D tentatively TRBD2 (6 bases). CDR3 length: 13 amino acids. CDR1 and CDR2 from the germline V gene are MDHEN and SYDVKM. Trimming removed 10 bases from V and 0 bases from J, with 11 bases in between.

The chain couples TRBV5-1 to TRBJ2-1; D not certain. The CDR3 contains 14 residues. Trimming shortened V by 0 bases and J by 5 bases, and 9 bases separated the two germline ends. The germline V gene has CDR1 SGHRS and CDR2 YFSETQ. CDR3 nucleotide sequence: TGCGCCAGCAGCTTGGTAGGTCAGGACAATGAGCAGTTCTTC. Translating gives CASSLVGQDNEQFF.

This clone has a handful of counts. V gene TRBV4-2 combines with J gene TRBJ2-2; TRBD1 matches at 8 bases. The CDR3 loop spans 16 amino acids. Germline CDR1 LGHNA, CDR2 YNFKEQ. Trimming at V came to 4 bases and at J to 2 bases, leaving 6 bases not matched to a gene. CDR3: CASSPRDRRNTGELFF. CDR3 nucleotides: TGTGCCAGCAGCCCTAGGGACAGGCGTAACACCGGGGAGCTGTTTTTT.